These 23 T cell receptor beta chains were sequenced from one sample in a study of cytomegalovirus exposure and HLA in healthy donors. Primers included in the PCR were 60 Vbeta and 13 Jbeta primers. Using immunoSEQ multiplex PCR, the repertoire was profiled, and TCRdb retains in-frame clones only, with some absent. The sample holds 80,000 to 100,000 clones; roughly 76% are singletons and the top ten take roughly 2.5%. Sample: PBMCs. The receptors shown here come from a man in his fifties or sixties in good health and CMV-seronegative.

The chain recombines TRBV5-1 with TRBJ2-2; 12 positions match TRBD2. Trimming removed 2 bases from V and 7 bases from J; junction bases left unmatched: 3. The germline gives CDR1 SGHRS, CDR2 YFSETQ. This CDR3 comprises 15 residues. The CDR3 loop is CASSFLTSGSGELFF. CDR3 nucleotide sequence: TGCGCCAGCAGCTTTCTGACTAGCGGGAGCGGGGAGCTGTTTTTT.

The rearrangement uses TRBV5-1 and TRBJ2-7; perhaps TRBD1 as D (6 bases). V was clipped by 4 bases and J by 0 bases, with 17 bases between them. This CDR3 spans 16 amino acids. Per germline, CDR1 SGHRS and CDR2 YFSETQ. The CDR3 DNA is TGCGCCAGCAGCCTACAAGGACCGGACAGCTCCTACGAGCAGTACTTC. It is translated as CASSLQGPDSSYEQYF.

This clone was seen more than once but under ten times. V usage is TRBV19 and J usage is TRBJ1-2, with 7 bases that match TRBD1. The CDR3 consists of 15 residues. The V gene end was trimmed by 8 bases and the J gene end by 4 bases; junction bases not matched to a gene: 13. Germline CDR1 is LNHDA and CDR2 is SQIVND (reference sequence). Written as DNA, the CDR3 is TGTGCCAGTCAAAGGGAGTCCGGGACAGCCTATGGCTACACCTTC. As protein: CASQRESGTAYGYTF.

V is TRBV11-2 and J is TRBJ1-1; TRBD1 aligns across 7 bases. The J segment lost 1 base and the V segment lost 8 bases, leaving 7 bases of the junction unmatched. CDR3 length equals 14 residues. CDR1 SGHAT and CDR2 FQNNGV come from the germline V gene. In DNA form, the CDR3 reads TGTGCCAGCTTGGACAGGACCAAGAACACTGAAGCTTTCTTT. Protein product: CASLDRTKNTEAFF.

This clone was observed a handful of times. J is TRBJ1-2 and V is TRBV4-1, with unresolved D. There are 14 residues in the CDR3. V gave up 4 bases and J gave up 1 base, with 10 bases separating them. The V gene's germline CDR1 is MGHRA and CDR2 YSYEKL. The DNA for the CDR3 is TGCGCCAGCAGCCTAGCGGACGGTAACTATGGCTACACCTTC. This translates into CASSLADGNYGYTF.

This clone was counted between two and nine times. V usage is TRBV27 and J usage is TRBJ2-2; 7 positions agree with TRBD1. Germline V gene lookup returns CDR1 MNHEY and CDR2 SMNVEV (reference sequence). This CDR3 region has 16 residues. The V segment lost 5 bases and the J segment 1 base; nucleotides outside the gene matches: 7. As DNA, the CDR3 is TGTGCCAGCAGTATGGGACAGCCGAGGAACACCGGGGAGCTGTTTTTT. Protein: CASSMGQPRNTGELFF.

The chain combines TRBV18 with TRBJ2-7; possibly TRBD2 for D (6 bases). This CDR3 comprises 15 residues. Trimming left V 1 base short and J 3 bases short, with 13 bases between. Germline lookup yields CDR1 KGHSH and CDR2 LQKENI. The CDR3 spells CASSPLGGEDYEQYF. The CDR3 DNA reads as TGTGCCAGCTCACCACTGGGCGGGGAAGACTACGAGCAGTACTTC. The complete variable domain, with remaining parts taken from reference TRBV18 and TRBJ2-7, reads NAGVMQNPRHLVRRRGQEARLRCSPMKGHSHVYWYRQLPEEGLKFMVYLQKENIIDESGMPKERFSAEFPKEGPSILRIQQVVRGDSAAYFCASSPLGGEDYEQYFGPGTRLTVT.

The CDR3 region has the DNA TGTGCCAGCAGCACAACAGATACGCAGTATTTT. It specifies CASSTTDTQYF. This rearrangement joins TRBV4-2 to TRBJ2-3; D call uncertain. The CDR3 totals 11 residues. The V gene lost 5 bases and the J gene lost 3 bases, with 3 bases spanning the gap. CDR1 LGHNA and CDR2 YNFKEQ come from the germline V gene.

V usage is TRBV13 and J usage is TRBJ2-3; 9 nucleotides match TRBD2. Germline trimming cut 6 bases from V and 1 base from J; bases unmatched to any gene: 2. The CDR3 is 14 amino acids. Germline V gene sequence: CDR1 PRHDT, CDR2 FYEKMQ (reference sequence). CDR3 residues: CASRIAGGTDTQYF. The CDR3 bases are TGTGCCAGCAGGATAGCGGGGGGCACAGATACGCAGTATTTT.

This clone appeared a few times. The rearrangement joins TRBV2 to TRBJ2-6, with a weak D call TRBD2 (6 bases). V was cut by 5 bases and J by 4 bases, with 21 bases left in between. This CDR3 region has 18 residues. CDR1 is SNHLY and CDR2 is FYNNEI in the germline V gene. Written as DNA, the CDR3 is TGTGCCAGCAGTCTCATGGGAGGAGCCTCCGCAGGGGCCAACGTCCTGACTTTC. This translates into CASSLMGGASAGANVLTF. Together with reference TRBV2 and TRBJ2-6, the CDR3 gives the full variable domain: EPEVTQTPSHQVTQMGQEVILRCVPISNHLYFYWYRQILGQKVEFLVSFYNNEISEKSEIFDDQFSVERPDGSNFTLKIRSTKLEDSAMYFCASSLMGGASAGANVLTFGAGSRLTVL.

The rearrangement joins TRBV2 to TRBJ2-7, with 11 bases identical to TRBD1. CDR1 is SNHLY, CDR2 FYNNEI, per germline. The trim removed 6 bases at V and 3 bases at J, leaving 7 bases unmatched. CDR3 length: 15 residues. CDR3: CASSAWDRGSYEQYF. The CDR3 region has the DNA TGTGCCAGCAGCGCTTGGGACAGGGGGAGCTACGAGCAGTACTTC.

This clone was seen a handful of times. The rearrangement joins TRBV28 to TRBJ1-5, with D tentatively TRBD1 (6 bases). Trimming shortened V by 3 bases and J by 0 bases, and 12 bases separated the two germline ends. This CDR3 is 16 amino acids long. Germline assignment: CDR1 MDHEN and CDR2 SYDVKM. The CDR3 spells CASSFLDSLSNQPQHF. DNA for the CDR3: TGTGCCAGCAGTTTTTTGGACAGCCTTAGCAATCAGCCCCAGCATTTT.

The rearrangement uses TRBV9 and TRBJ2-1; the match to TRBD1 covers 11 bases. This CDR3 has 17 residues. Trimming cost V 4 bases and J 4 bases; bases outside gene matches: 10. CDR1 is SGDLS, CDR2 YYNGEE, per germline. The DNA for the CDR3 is TGTGCCAGCAGCCCCACCACCGGGACAGGGGGTTACAATGAGCAGTTCTTC. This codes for CASSPTTGTGGYNEQFF.

The CDR3 DNA is TGTGCCAGCAGAATCCTGGACAGGCCTAATGAAAAACTGTTTTTT. It specifies CASRILDRPNEKLFF. The rearrangement joins TRBV6-1 to TRBJ1-4; 7 bases map to TRBD1. Per germline, CDR1 MNHNS and CDR2 SASEGT. The length of the CDR3 is 15 residues. V shed 6 bases, J shed 3 bases, and the junction held 7 bases outside the gene matches.

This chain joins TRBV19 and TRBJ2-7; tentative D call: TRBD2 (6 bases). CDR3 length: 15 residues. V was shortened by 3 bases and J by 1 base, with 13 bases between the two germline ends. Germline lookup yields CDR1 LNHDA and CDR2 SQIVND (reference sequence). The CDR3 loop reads CASSIGGGGSYEQYF. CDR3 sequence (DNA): TGTGCCAGTAGTATCGGGGGTGGGGGATCCTACGAGCAGTACTTC.

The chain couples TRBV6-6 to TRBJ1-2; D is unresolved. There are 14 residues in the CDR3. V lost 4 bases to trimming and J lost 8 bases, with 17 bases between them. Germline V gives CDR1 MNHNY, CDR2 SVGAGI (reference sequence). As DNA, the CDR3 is TGTGCCAGCAGTTCACCCTCGGGGAGGGAAGGCTACACCTTC. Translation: CASSSPSGREGYTF.

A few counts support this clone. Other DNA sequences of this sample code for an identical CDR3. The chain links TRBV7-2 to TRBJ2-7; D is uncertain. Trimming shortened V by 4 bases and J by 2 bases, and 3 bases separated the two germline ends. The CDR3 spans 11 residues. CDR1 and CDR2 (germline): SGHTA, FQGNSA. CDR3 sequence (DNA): TGTGCCAGCAGCTCGGCCTACGAGCAGTACTTC. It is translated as CASSSAYEQYF.

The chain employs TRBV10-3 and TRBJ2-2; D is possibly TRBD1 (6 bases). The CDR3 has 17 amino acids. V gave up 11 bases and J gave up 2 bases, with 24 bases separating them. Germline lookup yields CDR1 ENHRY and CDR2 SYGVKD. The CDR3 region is CAHSEGVGRLNTGELFF. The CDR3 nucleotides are TGTGCCCACTCAGAGGGGGTGGGCCGCCTCAACACCGGGGAGCTGTTTTTT.

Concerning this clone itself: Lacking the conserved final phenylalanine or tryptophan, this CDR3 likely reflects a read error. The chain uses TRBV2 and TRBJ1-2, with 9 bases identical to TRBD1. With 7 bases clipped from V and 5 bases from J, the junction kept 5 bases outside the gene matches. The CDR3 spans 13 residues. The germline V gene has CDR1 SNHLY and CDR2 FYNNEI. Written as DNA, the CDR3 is TGTGCCAGCATGGACAGGGGTGGATATGGCTACACCCTC. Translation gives CASMDRGGYGYTL.

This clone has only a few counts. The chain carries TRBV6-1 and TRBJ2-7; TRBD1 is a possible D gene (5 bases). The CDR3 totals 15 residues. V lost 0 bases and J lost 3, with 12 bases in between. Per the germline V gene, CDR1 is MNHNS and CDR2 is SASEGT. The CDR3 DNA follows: TGTGCCAGCAGTGAAGCATTACAGGCTTTCTACGAGCAGTACTTC. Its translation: CASSEALQAFYEQYF.

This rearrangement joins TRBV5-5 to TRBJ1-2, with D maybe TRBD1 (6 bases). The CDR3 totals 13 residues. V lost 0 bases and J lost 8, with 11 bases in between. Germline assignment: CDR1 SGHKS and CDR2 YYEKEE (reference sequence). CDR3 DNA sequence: TGTGCCAGCAGCTTGGACAGGGTCTACGGCTACACCTTC. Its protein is CASSLDRVYGYTF.

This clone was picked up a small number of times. The CDR3 loop is CASSYRQGNTGELFF. CDR3 sequence (DNA): TGTGCCAGCAGTTACCGACAGGGGAACACCGGGGAGCTGTTTTTT. This rearrangement joins TRBV6-5 to TRBJ2-2, with 7 bases aligning to TRBD1. Germline loops: CDR1 MNHEY, CDR2 SVGAGI. V lost 2 bases, J lost 1 base, and 1 base stayed unmatched. The CDR3 totals 15 residues.

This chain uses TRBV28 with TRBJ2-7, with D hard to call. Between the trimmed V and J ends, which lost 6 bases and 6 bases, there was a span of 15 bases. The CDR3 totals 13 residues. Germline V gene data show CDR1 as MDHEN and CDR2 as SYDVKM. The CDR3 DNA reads TGTGCCAGCAGCGGTACGCTAGTTTCCGAGCAGTACTTC. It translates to CASSGTLVSEQYF.